This T cell receptor (beta chain) emerged from a study of blood T cells in healthy people across ages (dated by TCRdb to between 2014 and 2017). The study in broad terms: In model experiments, template switching captured about one uniquely barcoded TCR beta cDNA molecule for every two T cells. To track age-related changes in TCR beta repertoire diversity, the study relied on deep sequencing normalized with unique cDNA molecular identifiers. Four age groups were formed from the donors: young (average roughly 16 years), middle-aged (approximately 42), aged (62) and long-lived (82). To avoid experimental bias, donors of different ages were randomly spread across the sequencing lanes. Using the same blood draw, the study looked at two additional independent replicas of 1 million unique cDNA reads for two donors, one aged 18 to 30 and the other aged 80 or older. General conclusions and limits of the study: Because profiling used bulk unsorted PBMCs, naive and antigen-experienced compartments could not be compared conclusively. Donor CMV infection status was unknown, potentially confounding age-related changes in expanded clonotypes. Observed TCR beta diversity per million T cells fell roughly linearly with age, and a significant reduction was already apparent by age around 40. Compared with the aged group, the long-lived group had more naive CD4+ T cells, fewer expanded clones and increased TCR diversity, a pattern suggesting age selection. Estimates of total diversity based on one million sequenced T cells were regarded as lower bounds and as underestimates. The percentage of naive T cells measured by flow cytometry correlated strongly with observed TCR beta diversity.

About this clonotype itself: Its binding antigen is unknown. No clone much larger than this one lies a single base away; base qualities are absent.

The CDR3 has 14 amino acids, counting the end cysteine and phenylalanine. CDR3 DNA only is kept here, 42 bases in frame from base 1. Donors were 40 or so systemically healthy Caucasian individuals from Russia aged roughly 6 to 90 years. Each donor gave around 9.9 milliliters of peripheral blood, collected into EDTA-treated Vacutainer tubes. Ficoll-Paque density-gradient centrifugation was used to isolate PBMCs, with at least 6.5 million per sample. Trizol reagent was used to extract total RNA from the PBMCs, yielding at least 5 micrograms per sample. For every donor, flow cytometry on a PBMC aliquot measured the percentage of naive CD45RAhigh/CD27high T cells. Library preparation used 5' RACE. The run used an Illumina HiSeq 2500. A second PCR of roughly 7 to 12 cycles was run with a J-beta primer mix and a sample-barcoded 5' primer. A unique molecular identifier was introduced onto each TCR beta cDNA molecule by a template-switch 5' adaptor carrying 12 random nucleotides. At least 2.5 million CDR3-containing paired-end reads were obtained from each sample. First-strand cDNA was synthesized from all RNA with the Mint cDNA synthesis kit, primed by a TRBC-specific oligonucleotide. All cDNA was treated with uracil-DNA glycosylase and then went through a first 18-cycle PCR with the universal primers M1SS and BC2_uni_R. In the paper's pipeline: For normalization, 1 million high-quality reads, each with a distinct molecular identifier, were randomly selected from each sample. Reads sharing molecular identifiers were discarded rather than binned into consensus sequences. CDR3 identification, clonotype clustering and error correction used MiTCR with a Q25 quality threshold and the strictest error-elimination algorithm. A nonparametric unseen species model using Euler transformation provided a lower-bound estimate of total TCR beta diversity. The public sequencing data were trimmed at Q25 with fastp and processed into clonotypes with MiXCR by TCRdb, which kept only in-frame beta chains. A single entry per CDR3 protein holds the most common genes and DNA from its merged rows. These V and J calls derive from TCRdb rather than the authors' analysis. The sample contains 710,000 or so distinct CDR3 sequences, roughly 20% of them found a single time. 22% of the sample comes from the top ten.

The sequence derives from a man aged 65 to 79 in good health. The sample consisted of blood. This receptor chain uses TRBV12-3 or TRBV12-4 and TRBJ2-1; the D gene remains uncertain. The end of the DNA aligns better with TRBJ2-5, so the J call may be wrong. Read as DNA, the sequence is TGTGCCAGCAGCCTATTTGGGCCGGAAGAGACCCAGTACTTC. This gives the protein CASSLFGPEETQYF.